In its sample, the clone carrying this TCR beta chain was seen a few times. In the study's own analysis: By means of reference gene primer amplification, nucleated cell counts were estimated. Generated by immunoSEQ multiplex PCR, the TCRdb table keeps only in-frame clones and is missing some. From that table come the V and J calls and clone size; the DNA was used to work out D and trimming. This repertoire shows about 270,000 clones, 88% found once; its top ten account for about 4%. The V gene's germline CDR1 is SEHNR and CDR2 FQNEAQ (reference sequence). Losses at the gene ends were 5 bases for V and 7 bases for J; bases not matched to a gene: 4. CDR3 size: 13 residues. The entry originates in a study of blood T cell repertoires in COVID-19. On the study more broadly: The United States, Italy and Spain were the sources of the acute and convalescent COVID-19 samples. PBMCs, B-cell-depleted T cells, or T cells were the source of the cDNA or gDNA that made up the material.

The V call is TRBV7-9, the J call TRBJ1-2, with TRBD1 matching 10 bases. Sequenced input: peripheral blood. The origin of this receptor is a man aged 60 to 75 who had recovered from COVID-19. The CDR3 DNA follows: TGTGCCAGCAGCGTCGGGACAGGGGTTGGCTACACCTTC. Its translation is CASSVGTGVGYTF.